This T cell receptor (beta chain) appears in the sequencing data of a study of OX40 agonist ivuxolimab in advanced cancers. Study overall: Ivuxolimab was administered intravenously to patients at 0.01 to 10 mg/kg every 2 weeks. Of the participants, 40% had some prior anti-PD-1, anti-PD-L1 or anti-CTLA-4 therapy, which was allowed.

Germline CDR1 is SGHDN and CDR2 is FVKESK. This CDR3 has 16 residues. Trimming cost V 4 bases and J 4 bases, with 16 bases left between them. Findings and caveats of the study: In CD8+ T cells, expanded clones were on average more numerous than in CD4+.

TCRdb keeps only in-frame clones here, not all; method: immunoSEQ multiplex PCR. The sample consists of 55,000 to 80,000 clones, about four fifths of them appearing once. Details on this clone: Its specificity is unknown.

The input for sequencing was CD4+ or CD8+ T cells sorted from blood, taken in a trial of the OX40 agonist ivuxolimab. The genes are TRBV14 and TRBJ2-2; no clear D gene. This TCR came from an adult with an advanced solid tumor such as melanoma, head and neck, liver or kidney cancer. The chain's CDR3 is CASSLETVRSTGELFF. CDR3 nucleotides: TGTGCCAGCAGCCTCGAAACAGTGCGAAGCACCGGGGAGCTGTTTTTT.